These 25 T cell receptor delta chains were sequenced from one sample in a study of gamma-delta chains in newborns, infants, children. TCRdb reapplied CATT to the reads. The repertoire has 8,500 to 13,000 delta-chain clones, around 3.5% of them found once; the top ten carry over 7%. The sequencing input was blood. The receptors shown here come from a child who was a newborn, infant or young child, either healthy, febrile or measles-vaccinated (not recorded which).

This clone is labeled as medium-sized (0.01 to 0.1%). The rearrangement links TRAV29/DV5 to TRDJ1, with 13 bases aligning to TRDD3. The length of the CDR3 is 17 residues. In germline, CDR1 is NSMFDY, CDR2 ISSIKDK. The junction had 8 bases not matched to a gene; V was cut back by 1 base and J by 2 bases. The CDR3 sequence: CAASPYWGIRETDKLIF. DNA of the CDR3: TGTGCAGCAAGCCCGTACTGGGGGATACGGGAGACCGATAAACTCATCTTT.

The rearrangement joins TRDV2 to TRDJ1; D might be TRDD3 (6 bases). The germline V and J ends were trimmed by 6 bases and 1 base, with 26 bases remaining between them. The CDR3 spans 18 residues. Germline lookup yields CDR1 GEAIGNYY and CDR2 EKD. CDR3 sequence reads: CACSLLPGAGMTTDKLIF. Here the CDR3 DNA reads TGTGCCTGTTCTCTCCTCCCGGGGGCGGGGATGACCACCGATAAACTCATCTTT.

Regarding this clone: At the DNA level, this CDR3 is encoded by other sequences in the same sample as well. DNA of the CDR3: TGTGCCTTTCGTCCCCTTCCTGATCATCGCGTATTGGGGTGGGGCGATAAACTCATCTTT. Its translation: CAFRPLPDHRVLGWGDKLIF. The chain carries TRDV3 and TRDJ1; 7 nucleotides align to TRDD2. The CDR3 spans 20 residues. J lost 4 bases, V lost 2 bases, and 28 bases had no gene match. In germline, CDR1 is TVYSNPD, CDR2 GDNSRS (reference sequence).

By share, this clone ranks as medium-sized (0.01 to 0.1%). The sample holds other DNA sequences that translate to the same CDR3. The chain joins TRDV2 to TRDJ1; 7 nucleotides agree with TRDD3. Trimming cost V 0 bases and J 4 bases; bases outside gene matches: 13. Germline V gene data show CDR1 as GEAIGNYY and CDR2 as EKD. CDR3 length: 17 amino acids. The CDR3 here is CACDTVGSTGDNDKLIF. DNA of the CDR3: TGTGCCTGTGACACCGTAGGGAGTACTGGGGATAACGATAAACTCATCTTT.

A few counts support this clone. CDR3 DNA sequence: TGTGCCTTCCGTCCTGGGGGGTACACCGATAAACTCATCTTT. It is translated as CAFRPGGYTDKLIF. J is TRDJ1 and V is TRDV3, with 7 bases matching TRDD3. There are 14 residues in the CDR3. Germline V lookup: CDR1 TVYSNPD, CDR2 GDNSRS (reference sequence). The J segment lost 0 bases and the V segment lost 3 bases, leaving 7 bases of the junction unmatched.

This clone has just a few counts. The same CDR3 arises from other DNA sequences in this sample as well. The genes are TRDV1 and TRDJ1; a weak D match, TRDD3 (5 bases). The germline CDR1 and CDR2 sequences are TSWWSYY and QGS. CDR3 length equals 22 residues. Trimming shortened V by 0 bases and J by 4 bases, and 33 bases separated the two germline ends. This CDR3 is CALGELPSDLLPGDERGDKLIF. The CDR3 nucleotides read TGTGCTCTTGGGGAACTCCCCTCCGATCTACTACCCGGGGACGAACGAGGCGATAAACTCATCTTT.

Worth noting for this clone: This is likely an artifact of a read error, given a far larger clone one base away. Other DNA sequences in the same sample also yield this CDR3. This rearrangement joins TRDV2 to TRDJ3; no definite D call. The germline V gene has CDR1 GEAIGNYY and CDR2 EKD. CDR3 size: 13 residues. The CDR3 region is CACDTWDTRQVFF. The DNA for the CDR3 is TGTGCCTGTGACACCTGGGACACCCGACAGGTGTTTTTC.

Turning to this clone: One end of the junction is discordant with germline, which a read error may explain. Additional DNA sequences in this sample encode the identical CDR3. The V call is TRDV2, the J call TRDJ3; 12 positions agree with TRDD3. The CDR3 sequence is 18 residues long. Germline lookup yields CDR1 GEAIGNYY and CDR2 EKD. The CDR3 bases are TGTGCCTGTGACACCACTGGGGGATACTCCTGGGACACCCGACAAATGTTTTTC. This encodes CACDTTGGYSWDTRQMFF.

This clone is medium-sized (0.01 to 0.1%) in the sample. The V and J genes are TRDV1 and TRDJ1, with 8 nucleotides matching TRDD3. Germline loops: CDR1 TSWWSYY, CDR2 QGS. V lost 2 bases, J lost 4 bases, and 15 bases stayed unmatched. The CDR3 contains 18 residues. CDR3 amino acids: CALGEGPEPWGMIDKLIF. The CDR3 bases are TGTGCTCTTGGGGAAGGACCCGAGCCTTGGGGGATGATCGATAAACTCATCTTT.

This clone is medium-sized. The rearrangement links TRDV2 to TRDJ1; 7 bases map to TRDD3. The length of the CDR3 is 19 residues. In germline, CDR1 is GEAIGNYY, CDR2 EKD. The ends lost 0 bases at V and 2 bases at J; junction bases unmatched: 17. DNA for the CDR3: TGTGCCTGTGACACCGTCCTGACTGGGGCCACCCAAGGGACCGATAAACTCATCTTT. Amino acid sequence: CACDTVLTGATQGTDKLIF.

This clone occurred once. The J gene call is TRDJ1, but no V gene call exists; TRDD3, as called in the table, went unchecked against the DNA. This CDR3 contains 24 residues. The DNA for the CDR3 is TGTGCTCTTGGGGAACTGATACTTCCCAATCTACTGGGGGATATGGCCCTGTACACCGATAAACTCATCTTT. Its protein is CALGELILPNLLGDMALYTDKLIF.

The sample holds a few counts of this clone. The germline gene is not matched at one end of the junction; a read error may be the cause. The gene calls are TRDV1 and TRDJ2; D possibly corresponds to TRDD3 (9 bases). Germline V gene lookup returns CDR1 TSWWSYY and CDR2 QGS. This CDR3 comprises 23 residues. In DNA, the CDR3 is TGTGCTCTTGGGGAACTCCACGGCCTTCCTATTTGGCTGGGGGATTTCCTGACAGCACGACTCTTCTTT. This gives the protein CALGELHGLPIWLGDFLTARLFF.

The table lists this clone with a few counts. The chain employs TRDV2 and TRDJ1; a possible D gene is TRDD3 (6 bases). V was trimmed by 3 bases and J by 3 bases, leaving 16 bases between them. Germline V gene lookup returns CDR1 GEAIGNYY and CDR2 EKD. The length of the CDR3 is 15 residues. CDR3 protein: CACDRLGNGADKLIF. The CDR3 DNA sequence: TGTGCCTGTGACCGCCTGGGGAACGGGGCCGATAAACTCATCTTT.

Within the sample, this clone is medium-sized. The identical CDR3 is also encoded by other nucleotide sequences in the sample. The chain carries TRDV2 and TRDJ3; TRDD3 matches 7 bases. The junction had 7 bases not matched to a gene; V was cut back by 0 bases and J by 0 bases. Looked up from germline, CDR1 is GEAIGNYY and CDR2 is EKD. The CDR3 has 19 amino acids. As DNA, the CDR3 is TGTGCCTGTGACACCGTGGGCGGGGATAGCTCCTGGGACACCCGACAGATGTTTTTC. Translating it yields CACDTVGGDSSWDTRQMFF.

CDR3 protein: CALGEPWGSYTDKLIF. The DNA for the CDR3 is TGTGCTCTTGGGGAACCCTGGGGATCCTACACCGATAAACTCATCTTT. V and J are TRDV1 and TRDJ1, with D perhaps matching TRDD3 (6 bases). Germline CDR1 is TSWWSYY and CDR2 is QGS. Trimming cost V 1 base and J 0 bases, with 12 bases left between them. The CDR3 is 16 amino acids.

This clone has only a few counts. In the same sample, other DNA sequences code for this CDR3. This chain joins TRDV1 and TRDJ1, with D hard to call. Germline V gene data show CDR1 as TSWWSYY and CDR2 as QGS. The CDR3 spans 15 residues. Trimming removed 3 bases at V and 4 bases at J, with 15 bases between. CDR3 coding DNA: TGTGCTCTTGGGGAGGTTAGGGTCCCACGCGATAAACTCATCTTT. Translated: CALGEVRVPRDKLIF.

V is TRDV2 and J is TRDJ1, with D maybe TRDD3 (5 bases). V lost 0 bases and J 2 bases, leaving 24 bases between the germline ends. There are 19 residues in the CDR3. CDR1 and CDR2 (germline): GEAIGNYY, EKD. CDR3 sequence reads: CACDTDSGYRGQPTDKLIF. In DNA form, the CDR3 reads TGTGCCTGTGACACCGACTCTGGATATCGGGGTCAACCGACCGATAAACTCATCTTT.

The chain uses TRDV3 and TRDJ1; a possible D gene is TRDD3 (7 bases). The CDR3 covers 17 residues. Germline V gene sequence: CDR1 TVYSNPD, CDR2 GDNSRS (reference sequence). Trimming left V 4 bases short and J 0 bases short, with 24 bases between. The chain's CDR3 is CASFPKCWGDYTDKLIF. CDR3 DNA sequence: TGTGCCTCGTTTCCTAAATGCTGGGGGGACTACACCGATAAACTCATCTTT.

The chain employs TRDV1 and TRDJ1, with 11 bases matching TRDD3. Germline CDR1 and CDR2: TSWWSYY and QGS. CDR3 length equals 21 residues. J gave up 2 bases and V 9 bases, and 26 bases lay outside the gene matches. The CDR3 region has the DNA TGTGCTCTCCATCTCCTACGCCTAGGTGGGGGATACGCGGTGGGGACCGATAAACTCATCTTT. As protein: CALHLLRLGGGYAVGTDKLIF.

About this clone: Other DNA sequences within the sample encode an identical CDR3. V gene TRDV1 combines with J gene TRDJ1; D uncertain. This CDR3 region has 16 residues. The germline CDR1 and CDR2 sequences are TSWWSYY and QGS. V was clipped by 3 bases and J by 12 bases, with 26 bases between them. As DNA, the CDR3 is TGTGCTCTTGGGGAGTCCCCCTGCCCACCCCGGGTAAGGATCATCTTT. Translated, it gives CALGESPCPPRVRIIF.

Concerning this clone: Germline is not matched at one junction end, which may reflect a read error. The rearrangement joins TRDV3 to TRDJ1, with 10 positions matching TRDD3. The CDR3 spans 19 residues. In germline, CDR1 is TVYSNPD, CDR2 GDNSRS (reference sequence). CDR3 sequence reads: CAFKADWFLLRTGGCKPIF. The CDR3 DNA reads TGTGCCTTTAAAGCCGACTGGTTCCTGCTCCGTACTGGGGGATGTAAACCCATCTTT.

This clone showed up just a few times. A read error may be the cause here, since a much bigger clone is one base away. The sample has other DNA sequences that encode this CDR3 too. The chain employs TRAV29/DV5 and TRDJ1; TRDD2 aligns across 7 bases. V was clipped by 6 bases and J by 0 bases; unmatched bases: 11. Germline CDR1 is NSMFDY and CDR2 is ISSIKDK. The CDR3 is made up of 15 amino acids. This CDR3 reads CAGLPLKPYTDKLIF. DNA of the CDR3: TGTGCAGGCCTTCCTCTCAAACCTTACACCGATAAACTCATCTTT.

The chain has TRDV1 and TRDJ1; the match to TRDD3 covers 11 bases. J gave up 2 bases and V 5 bases, and 19 bases lay outside the gene matches. This CDR3 region has 20 residues. Per germline, CDR1 TSWWSYY and CDR2 QGS. The CDR3: CALGNKAWGIQGRSTDKLIF. Written as DNA, the CDR3 is TGTGCTCTTGGGAATAAGGCCTGGGGGATACAGGGTAGGAGTACCGATAAACTCATCTTT.

Of note for this clone: Other DNA sequences in the same sample also yield this CDR3. The chain recombines TRDV2 with TRDJ2; D ambiguous. Trimming cost V 2 bases and J 3 bases, with 12 bases left between them. Germline-derived CDR1 and CDR2 are GEAIGNYY and EKD. The CDR3 has 15 residues. The CDR3 sequence is CACDILLGMTAQLFF. The CDR3 DNA is TGTGCCTGTGACATTCTTCTAGGTATGACAGCACAACTCTTCTTT.

Only a few counts were recorded for this clone. Given a much more abundant clone one base away, this may be a read error. The gene calls are TRDV2 and TRDJ1; D uncertain. Germline V gene lookup returns CDR1 GEAIGNYY and CDR2 EKD. The CDR3 consists of 14 residues. The CDR3 is CACDTAGATDRLIF. CDR3 bases: TGTGCCTGTGACACCGCCGGGGCAACCGATAGACTCATCTTT.